These 8 T cell receptor beta chains were sequenced from one sample in a study of blood T cell repertoires in COVID-19. TCRdb's table, derived via immunoSEQ multiplex PCR, lists solely in-frame clones and lacks some. The sample includes around 150,000 clones, around 90% of them seen just once. Sequences were obtained from peripheral blood. The receptor source for this set is a woman in her fifties or sixties with active or convalescent COVID-19.

In its sample, this clone was seen a few times. The chain links TRBV11-3 to TRBJ2-3; 10 nucleotides align to TRBD2. The CDR3 length is 15 residues. Losses at the gene ends were 5 bases for V and 3 bases for J; bases not matched to a gene: 5. Germline V gene sequence: CDR1 SGHNT, CDR2 YENEEA. CDR3 DNA: TGTGCCAGCAGCCCAAGCGGGGGGGCAACAGATACGCAGTATTTT. This encodes CASSPSGGATDTQYF.

The rearrangement links TRBV5-6 to TRBJ1-2; TRBD1 is a possible D gene (6 bases). Deletions cut 3 bases from V and 4 bases from J, with 13 bases between. CDR3 length: 14 residues. From germline, CDR1 is SGHDT and CDR2 YYEEEE. CDR3 bases: TGTGCCAGCAGCTCCCCGGACAGCAGCTATGGCTACACCTTC. Protein: CASSSPDSSYGYTF. Full variable domain (remainder filled in from reference TRBV5-6 and TRBJ1-2): DAGVTQSPTHLIKTRGQQVTLRCSPKSGHDTVSWYQQALGQGPQFIFQYYEEEERQRGNFPDRFSGHQFPNYSSELNVNALLLGDSALYLCASSSPDSSYGYTFGSGTRLTVV.

The chain employs TRBV25-1 and TRBJ1-5, with D perhaps matching TRBD1 (5 bases). Germline values: CDR1 MGHDK, CDR2 SYGVNS. The CDR3 contains 13 residues. The V and J ends lost 7 bases and 5 bases respectively, with 12 bases between them. The CDR3 nucleotides read TGTGCCAGCACCGATCGGGGGGATCAGCCCCAGCATTTT. Protein product: CASTDRGDQPQHF.

The V gene is TRBV12-3 or TRBV12-4, the J gene TRBJ2-1; maybe TRBD1 (5 bases). CDR3 length: 12 residues. Trimming removed 5 bases from V and 4 bases from J, with 6 bases in between. The CDR3 DNA reads as TGTGCCAGCAGTCCAGGGTACAATGAGCAGTTCTTC. Its translation: CASSPGYNEQFF.

This chain connects TRBV12-3 or TRBV12-4 to TRBJ1-6; no clear D gene. The CDR3 is made up of 10 amino acids. V lost 6 bases and J lost 17, with 11 bases in between. CDR3 residues: CASRLLVVHF. The CDR3 region has the DNA TGTGCCAGCAGGCTCCTGGTAGTCCACTTT.

This chain uses TRBV4-1 with TRBJ1-2; 8 bases agree with TRBD1. The length of the CDR3 is 14 residues. V gave up 6 bases and J gave up 3 bases; unmatched junction bases: 6. Germline CDR1 MGHRA, CDR2 YSYEKL. The CDR3 DNA follows: TGCGCCAGCAGTGACGAGACAGGGGACTATGGCTACACCTTC. This codes for CASSDETGDYGYTF.

The chain uses TRBV6-6 and TRBJ2-5; D might be TRBD2 (7 bases). Germline V gene sequence: CDR1 MNHNY, CDR2 SVGAGI (reference sequence). The CDR3 consists of 13 residues. V lost 4 bases and J lost 5, with 11 bases in between. This CDR3 reads CASSWGGRETQYF. CDR3 sequence (DNA): TGTGCCAGCAGTTGGGGGGGCCGGGAGACCCAGTACTTC.

The chain links TRBV25-1 to TRBJ1-4; D is undetermined. The CDR3 spans 12 residues. In germline, CDR1 is MGHDK, CDR2 SYGVNS. V was pared by 7 bases and J by 5 bases, with 8 bases between. As DNA, the CDR3 is TGTGCCAGCATTCCCGTAAATGAAAAACTGTTTTTT. Its protein product is CASIPVNEKLFF.